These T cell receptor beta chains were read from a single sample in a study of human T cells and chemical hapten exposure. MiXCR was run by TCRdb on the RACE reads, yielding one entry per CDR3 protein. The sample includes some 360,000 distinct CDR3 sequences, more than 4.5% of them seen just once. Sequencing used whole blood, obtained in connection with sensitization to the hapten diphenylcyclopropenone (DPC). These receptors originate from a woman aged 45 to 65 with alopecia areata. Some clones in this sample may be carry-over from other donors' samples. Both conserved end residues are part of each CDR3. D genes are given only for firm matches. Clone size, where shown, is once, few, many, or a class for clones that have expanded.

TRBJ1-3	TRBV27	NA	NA	CASSFGANSGNTIYF	TGTGCCAGCAGTTTTGGCGCGAACTCTGGAAACACCATATATTTT
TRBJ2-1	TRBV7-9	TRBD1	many	CASSLGQGAREQFF	TGTGCCAGCAGCTTGGGACAGGGGGCTCGGGAGCAGTTCTTC
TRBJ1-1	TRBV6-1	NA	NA	CASTIVVNTEAFF	TGTGCCAGCACCATTGTGGTGAACACTGAAGCTTTCTTT
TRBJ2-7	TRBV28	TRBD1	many	CASSTRDSYEQYF	TGTGCCAGCAGTACACGGGACAGCTACGAGCAGTACTTC
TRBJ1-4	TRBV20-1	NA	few	CSARDAASTNEKLFF	TGCAGTGCTAGGGACGCGGCGTCGACTAATGAAAAACTGTTTTTT
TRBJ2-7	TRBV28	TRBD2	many	CASSPSGRYEQYF	TGTGCCAGCAGTCCTAGCGGGAGGTACGAGCAGTACTTC
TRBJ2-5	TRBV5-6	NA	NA	CASSLRQLGATQYF	TGTGCCAGCAGCTTGAGACAGCTTGGAGCGACCCAGTACTTC
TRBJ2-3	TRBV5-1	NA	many	CASSLGTITDTQYF	TGCGCCAGCAGCTTGGGGACCATTACAGATACGCAGTATTTT
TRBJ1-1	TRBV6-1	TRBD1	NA	CASSAQQGGPMNTEAFF	TGTGCCAGCAGTGCTCAGCAGGGGGGACCGATGAACACTGAAGCTTTCTTT
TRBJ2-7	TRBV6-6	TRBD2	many	CAVRFVSGSYEQYF	TGTGCAGTCCGGTTCGTCAGCGGGAGCTACGAGCAGTACTTC
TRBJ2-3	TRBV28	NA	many	CASRLSPVYTDTQYF	TGTGCCAGCAGGCTGTCCCCGGTCTACACAGATACGCAGTATTTT
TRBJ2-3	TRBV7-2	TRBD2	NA	CASSLYFGRIADTDTQYF	TGTGCCAGCAGCTTATATTTCGGGAGGATAGCCGACACAGATACGCAGTATTTT
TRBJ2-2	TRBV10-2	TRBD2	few	CASSELAGVHGELFF	TGCGCCAGCAGTGAGCTAGCGGGAGTTCACGGGGAGCTGTTTTTT
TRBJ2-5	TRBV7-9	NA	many	CASSLADWVETQYF	TGTGCCAGCAGCTTAGCCGACTGGGTAGAGACCCAGTACTTC
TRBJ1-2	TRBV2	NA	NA	CASSDYGRNGYTF	TGTGCCAGCAGTGATTATGGAAGGAATGGCTACACCTTC
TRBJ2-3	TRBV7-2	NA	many	CASSEGADTQYF	TGTGCCAGCAGCGAGGGAGCAGATACGCAGTATTTT
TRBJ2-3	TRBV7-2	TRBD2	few	CASSLRTSGGPGRLTDTQYF	TGTGCCAGCAGCCTCCGGACTAGCGGGGGCCCCGGGAGGTTGACAGATACGCAGTATTTT
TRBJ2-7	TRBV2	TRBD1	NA	CASNGQGALYEQYF	TGTGCCAGCAACGGACAGGGGGCTCTCTACGAGCAGTACTTC
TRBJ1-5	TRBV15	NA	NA	CATSRGESGNQPQHF	TGTGCCACCAGCAGAGGGGAGAGCGGCAATCAGCCCCAGCATTTT
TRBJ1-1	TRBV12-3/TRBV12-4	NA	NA	CASSLIQGRAEAFF	TGTGCCAGCAGTTTAATCCAGGGGAGAGCTGAAGCTTTCTTT
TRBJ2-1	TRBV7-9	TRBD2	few	CASSPLGTSGGSSYNEQFF	TGTGCCAGCAGCCCTCTTGGGACTAGCGGGGGCAGCTCCTACAATGAGCAGTTCTTC
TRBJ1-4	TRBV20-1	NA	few	CSAPRSRGEKLFF	TGCAGTGCCCCCCGGTCCAGGGGCGAAAAACTGTTTTTT
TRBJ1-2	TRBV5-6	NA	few	CASSLVQLQSSARGYTF	TGTGCCAGCAGCTTGGTCCAACTCCAAAGCTCGGCCCGCGGCTACACCTTC
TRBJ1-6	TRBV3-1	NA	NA	CASSHARGYYASPLHF	TGTGCCAGCAGCCATGCGAGAGGGTATTATGCTTCACCCCTCCACTTT
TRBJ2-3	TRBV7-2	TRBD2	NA	CASSPSGGAADTQYF	TGTGCCAGCAGCCCCAGCGGGGGGGCTGCAGATACGCAGTATTTT
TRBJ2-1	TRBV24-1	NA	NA	CATSDLRGGGKQFF	TGTGCCACCAGTGATTTGCGGGGCGGAGGAAAGCAGTTCTTC
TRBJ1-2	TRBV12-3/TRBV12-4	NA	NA	CASSLSGEDTF	TGTGCCAGCAGTTTATCCGGGGAGGACACCTTC
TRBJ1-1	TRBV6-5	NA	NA	CASPLGIQGKGEAFF	TGTGCCAGCCCCCTGGGAATCCAGGGTAAAGGAGAAGCTTTCTTT
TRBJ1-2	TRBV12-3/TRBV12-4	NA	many	CASSLHREVARGYTF	TGTGCCAGCAGTTTGCACAGGGAGGTTGCTAGGGGCTACACCTTC
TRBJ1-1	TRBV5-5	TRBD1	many	CASSRGQGNTEAFF	TGTGCCAGCAGCCGAGGACAGGGCAACACTGAAGCTTTCTTT
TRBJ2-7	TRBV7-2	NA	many	CASSTLPTYEQYF	TGTGCCAGCAGCACGCTACCCACCTACGAGCAGTACTTC
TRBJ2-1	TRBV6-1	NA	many	CASSEGVEQFF	TGTGCCAGCAGTGAAGGGGTCGAGCAGTTCTTC
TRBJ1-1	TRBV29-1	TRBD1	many	CSATGTGALNTEAFF	TGCAGCGCCACCGGGACAGGGGCCTTGAACACTGAAGCTTTCTTT
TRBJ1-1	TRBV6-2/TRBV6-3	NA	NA	CASSLPGRMNTEAFF	TGTGCCAGCAGCCTCCCGGGACGGATGAACACTGAAGCTTTCTTT
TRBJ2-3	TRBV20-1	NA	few	CSARDLVPSTDTQYF	TGCAGTGCTAGAGATCTAGTCCCGAGCACAGATACGCAGTATTTT
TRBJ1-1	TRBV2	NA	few	CASSVGGAHTEAFF	TGTGCCAGCAGTGTAGGAGGGGCCCACACTGAAGCTTTCTTT
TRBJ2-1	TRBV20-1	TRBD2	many	CSARGSQRDGNEQFF	TGCAGTGCTAGAGGATCCCAGCGGGATGGGAATGAGCAGTTCTTC
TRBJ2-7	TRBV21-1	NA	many	CASSIREQYF	TGTGCCAGCAGCATCCGAGAGCAGTACTTC
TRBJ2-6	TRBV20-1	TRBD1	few	CSASDRAGANVLTF	TGCAGTGCTAGTGACAGGGCCGGGGCCAACGTCCTGACTTTC
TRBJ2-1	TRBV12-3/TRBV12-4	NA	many	CASTLSSYNEQFF	TGTGCCAGCACCCTGAGCTCCTACAATGAGCAGTTCTTC
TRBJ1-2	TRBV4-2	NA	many	CASSQDPGDDLGGYTF	TGTGCCAGCAGCCAAGATCCGGGGGACGACTTGGGAGGCTACACCTTC
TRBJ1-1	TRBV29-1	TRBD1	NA	CSVGSGTGDTEAFF	TGCAGCGTTGGATCCGGGACAGGGGATACTGAAGCTTTCTTT
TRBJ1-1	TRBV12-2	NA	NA	CASRLGPSGNTEAFF	TGTGCAAGTCGCTTAGGCCCGTCGGGGAACACTGAAGCTTTCTTT
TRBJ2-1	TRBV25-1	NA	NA	CASSELNTVNYNEQFF	TGTGCCAGCAGTGAATTAAACACAGTTAACTACAATGAGCAGTTCTTC
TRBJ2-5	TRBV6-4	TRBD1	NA	CASQRQGIETQYF	TGTGCCAGCCAAAGACAGGGGATAGAGACCCAGTACTTC
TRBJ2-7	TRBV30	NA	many	CAWGLPLEQYF	TGTGCCTGGGGACTACCCCTCGAGCAGTACTTC
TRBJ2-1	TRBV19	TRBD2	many	CASSVAGGDYNEQFF	TGTGCCAGTAGTGTAGCGGGAGGCGACTACAATGAGCAGTTCTTC
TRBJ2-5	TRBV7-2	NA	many	CASSSGGRYQETQYF	TGTGCCAGCAGCTCCGGGGGACGCTACCAAGAGACCCAGTACTTC
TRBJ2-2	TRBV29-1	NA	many	CSVAGTLTGELFF	TGCAGCGTTGCTGGGACATTGACGGGGGAGCTGTTTTTT
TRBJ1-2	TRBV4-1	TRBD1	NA	CASSQSRDRDYGYTF	TGCGCCAGCAGCCAGTCCCGGGACAGGGACTATGGCTACACCTTC
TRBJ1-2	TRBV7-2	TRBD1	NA	CASSPYMWDREGNGYTF	TGTGCCAGCAGCCCCTATATGTGGGACAGGGAAGGTAATGGCTACACCTTC
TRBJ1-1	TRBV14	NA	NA	CASSRLRTQLNTEAFF	TGTGCCAGCAGCCGTCTCAGGACCCAACTGAACACTGAAGCTTTCTTT
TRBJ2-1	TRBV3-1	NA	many	CASSQDSLGGDEQFF	TGTGCCAGCAGCCAAGACTCCCTAGGCGGGGATGAGCAGTTCTTC
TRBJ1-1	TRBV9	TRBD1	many	CASSGWDSEAFF	TGTGCCAGCAGTGGTTGGGACAGCGAAGCTTTCTTT